These 11 T cell receptor beta chains originate from one sample sequenced in a study of response to subunit inactivated influenza vaccine. TCRdb reprocessed the RT-PCR reads via MiXCR and lists one record per CDR3 protein. The data show about 620,000 distinct CDR3 sequences, approximately 11% seen once. A further study also used this sample, focusing on T cells expressing NK-cell markers. That work adds: The authors generated TCR beta cDNA through 5'RACE template switching with UMIs.

The input for sequencing was PBMCs from blood, taken on the day of vaccination. These receptors originate from a man aged 50 or older who received an inactivated influenza vaccine.

This chain joins TRBV11-2 and TRBJ1-1; D is uncertain. The V and J ends lost 5 bases and 0 bases respectively, with 7 bases between them. CDR1 is SGHAT and CDR2 is FQNNGV in the germline V gene. The CDR3 loop spans 13 amino acids. The CDR3, as DNA: TGTGCCAGCAGCCGTTCAGTGAACACTGAAGCTTTCTTT. Translating it yields CASSRSVNTEAFF.

The J gene is TRBJ2-7, the V gene TRBV27; D is perhaps TRBD1 (5 bases). Germline CDR1 and CDR2: MNHEY and SMNVEV (reference sequence). This CDR3 comprises 16 residues. Trimming removed 5 bases at V and 3 bases at J, with 20 bases between. CDR3 region: CASSRSRETANYEQYF. DNA of the CDR3: TGTGCCAGCAGTCGGAGTCGTGAGACAGCTAACTACGAGCAGTACTTC.

This clonotype was seen a handful of times. The genes are TRBV5-1 and TRBJ2-1; possible D gene TRBD2, 5 bases. Trimming removed 6 bases at V and 8 bases at J, with 12 bases between. This CDR3 is built from 12 residues. Germline V gene sequence: CDR1 SGHRS, CDR2 YFSETQ. CDR3 protein: CASTSVGDEQFF. The DNA of the CDR3 is TGCGCCAGCACCTCGGTCGGGGATGAGCAGTTCTTC. The full variable domain, rest sourced from reference TRBV5-1 and TRBJ2-1, is KAGVTQTPRYLIKTRGQQVTLSCSPISGHRSVSWYQQTPGQGLQFLFEYFSETQRNKGNFPGRFSGRQFSNSRSEMNVSTLELGDSALYLCASTSVGDEQFFGPGTRLTVL.

This rearrangement joins TRBV20-1 to TRBJ2-3, with a possible D match to TRBD2 (6 bases). The CDR3 contains 14 residues. Germline V gene data show CDR1 as DFQATT and CDR2 as SNEGSKA (reference sequence). The V and J ends lost 3 bases and 5 bases respectively, with 15 bases between them. CDR3 sequence reads: CSASSGTWGDTQYF. CDR3 DNA: TGCAGTGCTAGCTCCGGGACTTGGGGAGATACGCAGTATTTT.

This clonotype was found a few times. V is TRBV7-9 and J is TRBJ2-1; possibly TRBD2 for D (6 bases). V was trimmed by 2 bases and J by 2 bases, leaving 10 bases between them. Germline CDR1 and CDR2: SEHNR and FQNEAQ (reference sequence). The CDR3 spans 15 residues. The chain's CDR3 is CASSLTGVAYNEQFF. DNA for the CDR3: TGTGCCAGCAGCTTAACGGGGGTCGCCTACAATGAGCAGTTCTTC.

The chain links TRBV4-3 to TRBJ2-1; 10 bases line up with TRBD1. This CDR3 is 15 amino acids long. Unmatched junction bases numbered 3, after V lost 1 base and J lost 6 bases. The germline CDR1 and CDR2 sequences are LGHNA and YSLEER. The CDR3 coding sequence is TGCGCCAGCAGCCAAGTCCGGACAGGGGGCAATGAGCAGTTCTTC. It encodes CASSQVRTGGNEQFF.

The chain joins TRBV20-1 to TRBJ2-1; 9 positions agree with TRBD2. CDR3 length equals 14 residues. CDR1 DFQATT and CDR2 SNEGSKA come from the germline V gene (reference sequence). The V segment lost 5 bases and the J segment 5 bases; nucleotides outside the gene matches: 7. The CDR3 DNA sequence: TGCAGTGCTCCATGGACTAGCGCAAACAATGAGCAGTTCTTC. Translated: CSAPWTSANNEQFF.

In its sample, this clonotype was seen a few times. The genes are TRBV29-1 and TRBJ1-2; D not resolved. The germline V gene has CDR1 SQVTM and CDR2 ANQGSEA. The CDR3 is 12 amino acids. V lost 4 bases, J lost 6 bases, and 12 bases lay in between. Here the CDR3 reads CSVVGPRDGYTF. CDR3 sequence (DNA): TGCAGCGTTGTCGGCCCCCGGGATGGCTACACCTTC.

The gene calls are TRBV10-2 and TRBJ2-7, with a tentative D call TRBD1 (5 bases). The V end lost 8 bases, the J end lost 3 bases, and 11 bases lay between the germline ends. Germline V gene lookup returns CDR1 WSHSY and CDR2 SAAADI. This CDR3 comprises 12 residues. The CDR3 sequence: CASGDSYYEQYF. The CDR3 coding sequence is TGCGCCAGCGGCGACAGTTACTACGAGCAGTACTTC.

This clonotype was seen ten or more times. The V and J genes are TRBV5-1 and TRBJ2-1; D might be TRBD2 (6 bases). Between the trimmed V and J ends, which lost 3 bases and 4 bases, there was a span of 14 bases. The CDR3 contains 15 residues. The germline CDR1 and CDR2 sequences are SGHRS and YFSETQ. CDR3 coding DNA: TGCGCCAGCAGCTCTGGGGGACTCGGGTACAATGAGCAGTTCTTC. Protein sequence: CASSSGGLGYNEQFF.

The gene calls are TRBV20-1 and TRBJ2-3; 7 bases match TRBD2. There are 16 residues in the CDR3. Trimming took 1 base from V and 3 from J; bases not matched to a gene: 10. Germline V gene sequence: CDR1 DFQATT, CDR2 SNEGSKA (reference sequence). The chain's CDR3 is CSARGGGEFLTDTQYF. The CDR3 DNA follows: TGCAGTGCTAGAGGGGGGGGGGAGTTTCTAACAGATACGCAGTATTTT.